This T cell receptor (beta chain) was retrieved from a study of regulatory T cells in long-lasting Graves disease. For TCR beta, libraries came from iRepertoire HTBI primers and Arm-PCR of CDR3 regions. Via MiXCR, TCRdb re-called the multiplex PCR reads, giving one row per CDR3 protein. This sample has some 450,000 distinct CDR3 sequences, with 20% to 25% found just once. This CDR3 is 16 amino acids long. Germline V CDR1 and CDR2: SGHRS, YFSETQ. V was shortened by 1 base and J by 0 bases, with 13 bases between the two germline ends. This sample's time point: persistent/refractory GD, antithyroid drugs over 5 years with positive TRAb. After RNA was extracted from PBMCs, the TCR library was made from it.

The origin of this receptor is a female donor with Graves disease. This material consisted of peripheral blood mononuclear cells (PBMCs), taken when the disease was refractory, from a patient treated with antithyroid drugs. This sequence joins TRBV5-1 and TRBJ1-1; no reliable D call. CDR3: CASSLSRATLNTEAFF. As DNA, the CDR3 is TGCGCCAGCAGCTTGAGCCGGGCCACTCTGAACACTGAAGCTTTCTTT.